The 16 T cell receptor beta chains below were found in one sample sequenced in a study of cytomegalovirus exposure and HLA in healthy donors. The PCR ran on 60 Vbeta and 13 Jbeta primers. Assay: immunoSEQ multiplex PCR; the TCRdb copy retains only in-frame clones and omits some. The data hold more than 100,000 clones, with 79% observed a single time. The specimen was PBMCs. All receptors derive from a man in his fifties or sixties in good health and CMV-seropositive.

The chain links TRBV6-5 to TRBJ2-7; TRBD1 matches 11 bases. Germline lookup yields CDR1 MNHEY and CDR2 SVGAGI. The CDR3 has 14 amino acids. V trimming: 6 bases; J trimming: 6 bases; junction bases outside the gene matches: 7. The CDR3 loop reads CASSQRDRGSEQYF. The CDR3 bases are TGTGCCAGCAGCCAAAGGGACAGGGGGTCCGAGCAGTACTTC.

The rearrangement uses TRBV6-1 and TRBJ2-2, with D unresolved. Trimming removed 2 bases at V and 5 bases at J, with 9 bases between. CDR1 MNHNS and CDR2 SASEGT come from the germline V gene. The CDR3 runs 14 residues. CDR3 sequence: CASSESLETGELFF. CDR3 nucleotides: TGTGCCAGCAGTGAATCATTAGAGACCGGGGAGCTGTTTTTT.

The chain couples TRBV6-1 to TRBJ1-2; unclear D gene. The V end was cut by 0 bases, the J end by 14 bases, with 13 bases between. From germline, CDR1 is MNHNS and CDR2 SASEGT. The CDR3 is 12 residues long. CDR3 sequence: CASSEAGGVATF. The CDR3 bases are TGTGCCAGCAGTGAAGCGGGAGGCGTCGCAACCTTC.

This sequence joins TRBV9 and TRBJ2-6; TRBD2 is a possible D gene (6 bases). CDR1 is SGDLS and CDR2 is YYNGEE in the germline V gene. The CDR3 has 15 residues. Trimming pared 0 bases from V and 2 bases from J, leaving 6 bases between. CDR3 DNA: TGTGCCAGCAGCGTAGGGAGGGCTGGGGCCAACGTCCTGACTTTC. Amino acid sequence: CASSVGRAGANVLTF.

This clone was recorded only once. The V and J genes are TRBV12-5 and TRBJ2-7; TRBD2 agrees at 9 bases. CDR3 length: 14 residues. The ends lost 7 bases at V and 2 bases at J; junction bases unmatched: 6. The germline V gene encodes CDR1 LGHNT and CDR2 FRNRAP. CDR3 in DNA: TGTGCTAGTGCCAAGACTAGCGGCCCCTACGAGCAGTACTTC. This encodes CASAKTSGPYEQYF.

The sample holds a few counts of this clone. CDR3 bases: TGTGCCAGTACCCCCTTGCCGGGGGGCGTGCAGTACTTC. This encodes CASTPLPGGVQYF. This chain joins TRBV19 and TRBJ2-7, with a tentative D call TRBD2 (7 bases). Germline CDR1 and CDR2: LNHDA and SQIVND (reference sequence). V dropped 7 bases and J dropped 9 bases, with 19 bases sitting between them. The CDR3 has 13 residues.

The chain carries TRBV27 and TRBJ2-4; TRBD1 aligns across 8 bases. This CDR3 has 13 residues. With V trimmed by 6 bases and J by 6 bases, 4 bases remained unmatched. CDR1 and CDR2 (germline): MNHEY, SMNVEV (reference sequence). This chain's CDR3 is CASSQGARNIQYF. The CDR3 coding sequence is TGTGCCAGCAGCCAGGGGGCCCGAAACATTCAGTACTTC.

The sample holds a few counts of this clone. This chain links TRBV9 with TRBJ2-1; no clear D. V was trimmed by 0 bases and J by 0 bases, leaving 7 bases between them. The CDR3 runs 15 residues. Germline V gene lookup returns CDR1 SGDLS and CDR2 YYNGEE. In DNA, the CDR3 is TGTGCCAGCAGCGTAGAGAGTAGCTCCTACAATGAGCAGTTCTTC. This sequence encodes CASSVESSSYNEQFF.

This clone was observed once. This chain connects TRBV11-1 to TRBJ2-6; 7 positions agree with TRBD1. Germline values: CDR1 SGHAT, CDR2 FQDESV (reference sequence). CDR3 size: 15 residues. The J segment lost 2 bases and the V segment lost 5 bases, leaving 3 bases of the junction unmatched. Here the CDR3 DNA reads TGTGCCAGCAGCCGTACAGGGGCTGGGGCCAACGTCCTGACTTTC. It codes for CASSRTGAGANVLTF.

J is TRBJ2-7 and V is TRBV7-8; D gene unclear. The CDR3 is made up of 15 amino acids. Germline CDR1 and CDR2: SGHVS and FQNEAQ. Trimming pared 5 bases from V and 2 bases from J, leaving 16 bases between. For the CDR3, the DNA is TGTGCCAGCAGCCCCACCCCGGGTTCTCCCTACGAGCAGTACTTC. Translating gives CASSPTPGSPYEQYF.

The chain combines TRBV4-1 with TRBJ2-2; 8 bases are shared with TRBD2. This CDR3 contains 16 residues. V gave up 4 bases and J gave up 5 bases; unmatched junction bases: 9. The germline V gene encodes CDR1 MGHRA and CDR2 YSYEKL. The CDR3 region is CASSPRVAGHTGELFF. CDR3 DNA sequence: TGCGCCAGCAGCCCCAGGGTAGCGGGACATACCGGGGAGCTGTTTTTT.

This clone was picked up a small number of times. The J gene is TRBJ2-2, the V gene TRBV7-3, with 9 bases matching TRBD2. Looked up from germline, CDR1 is SGHTA and CDR2 is FQGTGA. The CDR3 has 17 residues. V lost 4 bases and J lost 7; bases outside the gene matches: 13. CDR3 coding DNA: TGTGCCAGCAGCTCGCCCGGGGTAGCGGGAGTGGGCGGGGAGCTGTTTTTT. Translating it yields CASSSPGVAGVGGELFF.

The chain has TRBV28 and TRBJ2-2; weak D call: TRBD1 (5 bases). The V gene lost 6 bases and the J gene lost 4 bases, with 15 bases spanning the gap. From germline, CDR1 is MDHEN and CDR2 SYDVKM. The CDR3 is made up of 15 amino acids. CDR3 amino acids: CASRWGPRGTGELFF. CDR3 bases: TGTGCCAGCAGGTGGGGCCCTCGAGGCACCGGGGAGCTGTTTTTT.

V gene TRBV5-8 combines with J gene TRBJ1-2, with D possibly matching TRBD1 (6 bases). The CDR3 runs 15 residues. Between the trimmed V and J ends, which lost 0 bases and 6 bases, there was a span of 15 bases. The germline CDR1 and CDR2 sequences are SGHTS and YDEGEE. DNA of the CDR3: TGTGCCAGCAGCTTGGATACAGGGCGGGGGGATGGCTACACCTTC. This codes for CASSLDTGRGDGYTF.

The J gene is TRBJ2-1, the V gene TRBV27, with 12 positions matching TRBD2. Germline lookup yields CDR1 MNHEY and CDR2 SMNVEV (reference sequence). The CDR3 covers 17 residues. Trimming cost V 3 bases and J 5 bases; bases outside gene matches: 8. The DNA of the CDR3 is TGTGCCAGCAGTTTTAGGGCTAGCGGGAGGGTAGACAATGAGCAGTTCTTC. Translating it yields CASSFRASGRVDNEQFF.

V and J are TRBV9 and TRBJ1-2; TRBD1 is a possible D gene (6 bases). Per germline, CDR1 SGDLS and CDR2 YYNGEE. Between the trimmed V and J ends, which lost 3 bases and 4 bases, there was a span of 16 bases. The CDR3 consists of 15 residues. CDR3 sequence reads: CASSARQDLPYGYTF. The CDR3 DNA reads as TGTGCCAGCAGCGCACGACAGGATTTACCCTATGGCTACACCTTC.